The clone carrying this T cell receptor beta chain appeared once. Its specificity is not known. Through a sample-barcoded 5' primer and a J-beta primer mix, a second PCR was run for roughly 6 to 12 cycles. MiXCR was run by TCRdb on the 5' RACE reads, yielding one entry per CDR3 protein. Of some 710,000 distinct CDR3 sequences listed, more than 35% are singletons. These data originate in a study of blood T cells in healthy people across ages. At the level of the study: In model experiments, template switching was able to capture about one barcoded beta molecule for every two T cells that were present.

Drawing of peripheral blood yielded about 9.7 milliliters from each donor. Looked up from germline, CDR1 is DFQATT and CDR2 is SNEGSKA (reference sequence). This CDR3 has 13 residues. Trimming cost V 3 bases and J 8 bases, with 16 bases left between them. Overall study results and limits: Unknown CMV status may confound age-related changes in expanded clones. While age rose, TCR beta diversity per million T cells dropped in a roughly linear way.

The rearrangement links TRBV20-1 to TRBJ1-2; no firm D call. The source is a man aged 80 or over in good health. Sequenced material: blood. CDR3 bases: TGCAGTGCTAGCGTTAATGTCGGGAACGGCTACACCTTC. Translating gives CSASVNVGNGYTF.